This T cell receptor (beta chain) was documented in a study of T cell repertoires and HLA-DP antigens. Per the germline V gene, CDR1 is SNHLY and CDR2 is FYNNEI. The CDR3 extends over 14 amino acids. V shed 5 bases and J shed 2 bases, with 10 bases lying between them. Points on this clone: Its antigen is unidentified.

The method was immunoSEQ multiplex PCR; TCRdb's version includes in-frame clones alone and lacks a portion of them. The table includes 85,000 to 90,000 clones, around nine tenths detected once. This chain connects TRBV2 to TRBJ2-1, with a tentative D call TRBD2 (6 bases). The sample was CD4+ T cells from PBMCs. The source is a man in his fifties in good health and CMV-seronegative. CDR3 nucleotides: TGTGCCAGCAGTTATACTAGCCCCTACAATGAGCAGTTCTTC. Residues: CASSYTSPYNEQFF.